These 27 T cell receptor beta chains were sequenced from one sample in a study of cytomegalovirus exposure and HLA in healthy donors. Measured with immunoSEQ multiplex PCR; TCRdb has only the in-frame clones, and not every one. The sample lists around 250,000 clones; nearly 90% were seen once. The sequenced material came from PBMCs. All receptors come from a young woman in good health and CMV-seronegative.

In its sample, this clone was seen once. The chain has TRBV28 and TRBJ1-4, with a weak D call TRBD1 (6 bases). Trimming shortened V by 5 bases and J by 8 bases, and 18 bases separated the two germline ends. Germline V gene sequence: CDR1 MDHEN, CDR2 SYDVKM. The length of the CDR3 is 15 residues. Written as DNA, the CDR3 is TGTGCCAGCAGTCAATTACAGGGCGCAGGAGAAAAACTGTTTTTT. It is translated as CASSQLQGAGEKLFF.

The V and J genes are TRBV9 and TRBJ1-1; 8 bases fit TRBD1. The V gene end was trimmed by 1 base and the J gene end by 2 bases; junction bases not matched to a gene: 7. This CDR3 region has 16 residues. Germline CDR1 and CDR2: SGDLS and YYNGEE. The CDR3 sequence: CASSVPPTGANTEAFF. In DNA, the CDR3 is TGTGCCAGCAGCGTACCCCCGACAGGGGCAAACACTGAAGCTTTCTTT.

The rearrangement joins TRBV27 to TRBJ2-2; the match to TRBD1 covers 8 bases. Germline V CDR1 and CDR2: MNHEY, SMNVEV (reference sequence). With V trimmed by 7 bases and J by 1 base, 11 bases remained unmatched. The CDR3 consists of 17 residues. CDR3 in DNA: TGTGCCAGCACAAGAACGGCTGGGACAGGGAACACCGGGGAGCTGTTTTTT. The encoded protein is CASTRTAGTGNTGELFF.

The chain employs TRBV25-1 and TRBJ1-4; D remains ambiguous. The CDR3 covers 15 residues. The germline V gene encodes CDR1 MGHDK and CDR2 SYGVNS. Trimming cost V 1 base and J 7 bases, with 13 bases left between them. CDR3 residues: CASSEFGRESEKLFF. The CDR3 DNA sequence: TGTGCCAGCAGTGAATTTGGGCGGGAGAGTGAAAAACTGTTTTTT.

J is TRBJ2-7 and V is TRBV7-9; 8 bases are shared with TRBD1. CDR1 is SEHNR, CDR2 FQNEAQ, per germline (reference sequence). J was trimmed by 2 bases and V by 7 bases; bases with no gene match: 4. The CDR3 totals 13 residues. The CDR3 is CASTTTGAYEQYV. CDR3 nucleotide sequence: TGTGCCAGCACCACGACAGGGGCCTACGAGCAGTACGTC.

The chain links TRBV9 to TRBJ2-7; 12 nucleotides match TRBD2. This CDR3 comprises 15 residues. J was trimmed by 4 bases and V by 0 bases; bases with no gene match: 2. Germline assignment: CDR1 SGDLS and CDR2 YYNGEE. Here the CDR3 DNA reads TGTGCCAGCAGCGTAGCTAGCGGGGGGGCTTACGAGCAGTACTTC. Its protein product is CASSVASGGAYEQYF.

This clone was counted between two and nine times. The chain couples TRBV4-1 to TRBJ1-1; a weak D match, TRBD1 (5 bases). The CDR3 has 13 residues. Trimming took off 2 bases at V and 5 bases at J, with 9 bases between the two ends. CDR1 is MGHRA, CDR2 YSYEKL, per germline. CDR3 sequence reads: CASSQQGWTEAFF. CDR3 in DNA: TGCGCCAGCAGCCAACAGGGTTGGACTGAAGCTTTCTTT.

J is TRBJ2-7 and V is TRBV18, with D unresolved. Between the trimmed V and J ends, which lost 2 bases and 3 bases, there was a span of 5 bases. CDR1 and CDR2 (germline): KGHSH, LQKENI. This CDR3 is 12 amino acids long. CDR3 coding DNA: TGTGCCAGCTCACCATACAGCTACGAGCAGTACTTC. Protein product: CASSPYSYEQYF.

The chain recombines TRBV7-2 with TRBJ2-1, with 8 bases matching TRBD2. The CDR3 totals 16 residues. Germline values: CDR1 SGHTA, CDR2 FQGNSA. V trimming: 5 bases; J trimming: 3 bases; junction bases outside the gene matches: 9. CDR3 amino acids: CASSNSSGTSYNEQFF. CDR3 nucleotides: TGTGCCAGCAGCAATAGCTCCGGGACTAGCTACAATGAGCAGTTCTTC.

The CDR3 DNA is TGTGCCAGCAGCTGGCTAGCGGGGCTAGGCACAGATACGCAGTATTTT. The encoded protein is CASSWLAGLGTDTQYF. The V and J genes are TRBV7-9 and TRBJ2-3; 9 nucleotides match TRBD2. Trimming at V came to 4 bases and at J to 1 base, leaving 6 bases not matched to a gene. This CDR3 is 16 amino acids long. Germline-derived CDR1 and CDR2 are SEHNR and FQNEAQ (reference sequence).

The chain combines TRBV29-1 with TRBJ2-1; a weak D match, TRBD2 (7 bases). Germline CDR1 and CDR2: SQVTM and ANQGSEA. The CDR3 is made up of 13 amino acids. Trimming took 4 bases from V and 7 from J, leaving 14 bases between them. The CDR3 sequence: CSVGWGGPNEQFF. CDR3 coding DNA: TGCAGCGTTGGGTGGGGGGGCCCTAATGAGCAGTTCTTC.

The table lists this clone with a count of one. V usage is TRBV11-2 and J usage is TRBJ1-2; D is perhaps TRBD1 (6 bases). V lost 4 bases to trimming and J lost 8 bases, with 14 bases between them. Looked up from germline, CDR1 is SGHAT and CDR2 is FQNNGV. The length of the CDR3 is 13 residues. The CDR3 bases are TGTGCCAGCAGCTACGGACAGCTGAGCGGCTACACCTTC. Its protein product is CASSYGQLSGYTF.

J is TRBJ1-2 and V is TRBV27, with D tentatively TRBD1 (6 bases). Between the trimmed V and J ends, which lost 6 bases and 2 bases, there was a span of 10 bases. The CDR3 contains 13 residues. Germline assignment: CDR1 MNHEY and CDR2 SMNVEV (reference sequence). The CDR3 DNA sequence: TGTGCCAGCAGCTATGGACAGAACTATGGCTACACCTTC. This gives the protein CASSYGQNYGYTF.

The rearrangement joins TRBV27 to TRBJ1-5; D may be TRBD1 (6 bases). With 2 bases removed from V and 2 bases from J, the gap between germline ends came to 10 bases. The CDR3 extends over 15 amino acids. CDR1 MNHEY and CDR2 SMNVEV come from the germline V gene (reference sequence). Written as DNA, the CDR3 is TGTGCCAGCAGTTTAGGGGGGGCCCGCAATCAGCCCCAGCATTTT. Protein product: CASSLGGARNQPQHF.

This clone showed up just once. V gene TRBV6-6 combines with J gene TRBJ2-7, with D perhaps TRBD1 (9 bases). Trimming removed 10 bases at V and 2 bases at J, with 24 bases between. Germline CDR1 MNHNY, CDR2 SVGAGI (reference sequence). CDR3 length: 16 residues. CDR3 amino acids: CATATGGGGIPYEQYV. CDR3 sequence (DNA): TGTGCCACCGCTACAGGGGGCGGGGGGATCCCCTACGAGCAGTACGTC.

The chain employs TRBV9 and TRBJ2-2; 9 nucleotides match TRBD2. CDR1 and CDR2 from the germline V gene are SGDLS and YYNGEE. J gave up 1 base and V 0 bases, and 4 bases lay outside the gene matches. This CDR3 contains 17 residues. CDR3 nucleotides: TGTGCCAGCAGCGTAGTTGCTAGCGGGGAGAACACCGGGGAGCTGTTTTTT. This encodes CASSVVASGENTGELFF.

The chain employs TRBV5-6 and TRBJ2-5, with 7 bases aligning to TRBD2. The CDR3 runs 16 residues. Trimming cost V 4 bases and J 4 bases; bases outside gene matches: 13. CDR1 and CDR2 from the germline V gene are SGHDT and YYEEEE. CDR3 amino acids: CASSLRLAALGETQYF. CDR3 nucleotides: TGTGCCAGCAGCCTCAGACTAGCCGCTCTGGGAGAGACCCAGTACTTC.

The V call is TRBV6-6, the J call TRBJ2-3, with no clear D. V lost 2 bases and J lost 2, with 8 bases in between. The CDR3 length is 14 residues. Looked up from germline, CDR1 is MNHNY and CDR2 is SVGAGI (reference sequence). CDR3 region: CASSYRSDTDTQYF. The CDR3 nucleotides are TGTGCCAGCAGTTACAGGAGTGACACAGATACGCAGTATTTT.

The chain carries TRBV5-1 and TRBJ2-1; 9 bases match TRBD1. The germline CDR1 and CDR2 sequences are SGHRS and YFSETQ. CDR3 size: 18 residues. The junction had 11 bases not matched to a gene; V was cut back by 3 bases and J by 1 base. CDR3 in DNA: TGCGCCAGCAGCTACACCCCTATCGGACAGGGGTCCTACAATGAGCAGTTCTTC. Translated, it gives CASSYTPIGQGSYNEQFF.

The gene calls are TRBV5-1 and TRBJ2-3; a possible D gene is TRBD1 (6 bases). The V gene lost 4 bases and the J gene lost 0 bases, with 15 bases spanning the gap. The CDR3 contains 16 residues. CDR1 is SGHRS and CDR2 is YFSETQ in the germline V gene. The CDR3 nucleotides are TGCGCCAGCAGCCTTAGACAGGTGGATAGCACAGATACGCAGTATTTT. Translating it yields CASSLRQVDSTDTQYF.

This clone was seen only once. The CDR3 nucleotides read TGCGCCAGCAGCCAAGTGCGGGACCTATACTACGAGCAGTACTTC. Translation: CASSQVRDLYYEQYF. This chain joins TRBV4-1 and TRBJ2-7; D might be TRBD2 (6 bases). The V end was cut by 1 base, the J end by 3 bases, with 13 bases between. Germline CDR1 and CDR2: MGHRA and YSYEKL. The CDR3 runs to 15 residues.

The V and J genes are TRBV6-1 and TRBJ2-1; TRBD1 is a possible D gene (6 bases). With 7 bases removed from V and 5 bases from J, the gap between germline ends came to 15 bases. CDR1 is MNHNS and CDR2 is SASEGT in the germline V gene. The CDR3 length is 14 residues. Here the CDR3 DNA reads TGTGCCAGCAATTGGCAGGGGCCAAACAATGAGCAGTTCTTC. Translating gives CASNWQGPNNEQFF.

The CDR3 DNA is TGTGCCAGCAGTGAACTTGCAACTAATGAAAAACTGTTTTTT. It specifies CASSELATNEKLFF. V and J are TRBV6-1 and TRBJ1-4; D is uncertain. Trimming pared 2 bases from V and 0 bases from J, leaving 4 bases between. Germline CDR1 is MNHNS and CDR2 is SASEGT. CDR3 length: 14 amino acids.

The chain recombines TRBV5-1 with TRBJ2-3, with D possibly TRBD2 on 5 matching bases. CDR1 is SGHRS, CDR2 YFSETQ, per germline. The CDR3 runs to 17 residues. Trimming removed 3 bases at V and 3 bases at J, with 20 bases between. The CDR3 DNA is TGCGCCAGCAGCTATCGTTTAGAGCGGTTGGGGACAGATACGCAGTATTTT. It yields the protein CASSYRLERLGTDTQYF.

The rearrangement uses TRBV5-4 and TRBJ1-2; a possible D gene is TRBD1 (5 bases). The CDR3 contains 15 residues. The germline V gene has CDR1 SGHNT and CDR2 YYREEE (reference sequence). The V gene lost 0 bases and the J gene lost 6 bases, with 15 bases spanning the gap. The CDR3 is CASSLVGGPMNGYTF. In nucleotides, the CDR3 is TGTGCCAGCAGCTTGGTGGGGGGACCTATGAATGGCTACACCTTC.

The rearrangement joins TRBV6-5 to TRBJ2-5, with D perhaps matching TRBD2 (5 bases). The germline V and J ends were trimmed by 2 bases and 6 bases, with 10 bases remaining between them. Germline V gene lookup returns CDR1 MNHEY and CDR2 SVGAGI. The CDR3 runs to 13 residues. CDR3 coding DNA: TGTGCCAGCAGTTACCGGGGAAGGAAGACCCAGTACTTC. Protein sequence: CASSYRGRKTQYF.

This chain links TRBV9 with TRBJ1-3; 9 bases agree with TRBD1. Germline CDR1 is SGDLS and CDR2 is YYNGEE. Germline trimming cut 0 bases from V and 8 bases from J; bases unmatched to any gene: 9. The CDR3 loop spans 16 amino acids. The CDR3 DNA sequence: TGTGCCAGCAGCGTAGTACCCGACAGGGGGTTTGACACCATATATTTT. Its translation: CASSVVPDRGFDTIYF.